Presented here are 10 T cell receptor beta chains from one specimen sequenced in a study of T cell responses to AZD1222 COVID-19 vaccine. Assay: immunoSEQ multiplex PCR; the TCRdb copy retains only in-frame clones and omits some. The table lists about 150,000 clones, roughly nine tenths of them singletons, with 3.3% in the top ten. This sample comprised peripheral blood, obtained 28 days after the second AZD1222 dose. The origin of the receptors is an adult who received the AZD1222 COVID-19 vaccine.

The chain carries TRBV3-1 (or the pseudogene TRBV3-2) and TRBJ2-1; TRBD2 matches 7 bases. This CDR3 has 14 amino acids. In germline, CDR1 is LGHDT, CDR2 YNNKEL (reference sequence). Germline trimming cut 2 bases from V and 9 bases from J; bases unmatched to any gene: 7. The CDR3 DNA sequence: TGTGCCAGCAGCCAAAGCAGCGGGACCGGTGAGCAGTTCTTC. Amino acid sequence: CASSQSSGTGEQFF.

This chain links TRBV19 with TRBJ2-1; D ambiguous. V lost 0 bases to trimming and J lost 6 bases, with 6 bases between them. Germline values: CDR1 LNHDA, CDR2 SQIVND (reference sequence). The CDR3 has 13 residues. The CDR3 region has the DNA TGTGCCAGTAGTATAGATCGATTCAATGAGCAGTTCTTC. This codes for CASSIDRFNEQFF.

The rearrangement uses TRBV7-8 and TRBJ1-1; the D gene is possibly TRBD1 (5 bases). The CDR3 is made up of 15 amino acids. CDR1 SGHVS and CDR2 FQNEAQ come from the germline V gene. The germline V and J ends were trimmed by 0 bases and 3 bases, with 11 bases remaining between them. CDR3 nucleotides: TGTGCCAGCAGCTTAGCGCGGGGGGGAGACACTGAAGCTTTCTTT. It specifies CASSLARGGDTEAFF.

The chain employs TRBV5-8 and TRBJ2-5; 16 bases are a match to TRBD2. CDR1 SGHTS and CDR2 YDEGEE come from the germline V gene. This CDR3 has 17 residues. J gave up 0 bases and V 4 bases, and 3 bases lay outside the gene matches. The CDR3: CASSPGLAGGDQETQYF. CDR3 in DNA: TGTGCCAGCAGCCCGGGACTAGCGGGGGGGGACCAAGAGACCCAGTACTTC.

The V gene is TRBV20-1, the J gene TRBJ2-2; D might be TRBD2 (5 bases). The CDR3 covers 14 residues. The germline CDR1 and CDR2 sequences are DFQATT and SNEGSKA (reference sequence). V was clipped by 3 bases and J by 2 bases, with 10 bases between them. CDR3 protein: CSASWLANTGELFF. CDR3 in DNA: TGCAGTGCTAGTTGGCTAGCCAACACCGGGGAGCTGTTTTTT.

V is TRBV2 and J is TRBJ1-2, with unresolved D. Per germline, CDR1 SNHLY and CDR2 FYNNEI. Trimming pared 2 bases from V and 3 bases from J, leaving 10 bases between. There are 14 residues in the CDR3. CDR3 protein: CASSERWFYYGYTF. The CDR3 DNA sequence: TGTGCCAGCAGTGAACGGTGGTTTTACTATGGCTACACCTTC.

The rearrangement joins TRBV5-1 to TRBJ2-3; tentative D call: TRBD2 (5 bases). Trimming left V 0 bases short and J 0 bases short, with 11 bases between. CDR3 length: 16 residues. CDR1 is SGHRS, CDR2 YFSETQ, per germline. Here the CDR3 DNA reads TGCGCCAGCAGCTTGGCGCTAGCATCTAGCACAGATACGCAGTATTTT. The encoded protein is CASSLALASSTDTQYF.

V and J are TRBV5-1 and TRBJ2-1; the match to TRBD2 covers 9 bases. The CDR3 loop spans 16 amino acids. V lost 0 bases, J lost 5 bases, and 6 bases stayed unmatched. From germline, CDR1 is SGHRS and CDR2 YFSETQ. CDR3 sequence: CASSLVRLAEDNEQFF. In DNA form, the CDR3 reads TGCGCCAGCAGCTTGGTTCGACTAGCGGAGGACAATGAGCAGTTCTTC. Drawing the rest from reference TRBV5-1 and TRBJ2-1, the complete variable domain is KAGVTQTPRYLIKTRGQQVTLSCSPISGHRSVSWYQQTPGQGLQFLFEYFSETQRNKGNFPGRFSGRQFSNSRSEMNVSTLELGDSALYLCASSLVRLAEDNEQFFGPGTRLTVL.

V usage is TRBV19 and J usage is TRBJ2-2; a weak D match, TRBD1 (6 bases). This CDR3 is built from 15 residues. V gave up 8 bases and J gave up 3 bases, with 16 bases separating them. Germline CDR1 is LNHDA and CDR2 is SQIVND (reference sequence). As DNA, the CDR3 is TGTGCCAGTTACCCCAACAGGGAATACACCGGGGAGCTGTTTTTT. This gives the protein CASYPNREYTGELFF.

The CDR3 protein is CASSPGAEAFF. CDR3 DNA sequence: TGTGCCAGCAGTCCAGGGGCTGAAGCTTTCTTT. This chain uses TRBV3-1 (or the pseudogene TRBV3-2) with TRBJ1-1; weak D call: TRBD1 (6 bases). V was pared by 6 bases and J by 6 bases, with 8 bases between. The CDR3 has 11 residues. Germline V lookup: CDR1 LGHDT, CDR2 YNNKEL (reference sequence).